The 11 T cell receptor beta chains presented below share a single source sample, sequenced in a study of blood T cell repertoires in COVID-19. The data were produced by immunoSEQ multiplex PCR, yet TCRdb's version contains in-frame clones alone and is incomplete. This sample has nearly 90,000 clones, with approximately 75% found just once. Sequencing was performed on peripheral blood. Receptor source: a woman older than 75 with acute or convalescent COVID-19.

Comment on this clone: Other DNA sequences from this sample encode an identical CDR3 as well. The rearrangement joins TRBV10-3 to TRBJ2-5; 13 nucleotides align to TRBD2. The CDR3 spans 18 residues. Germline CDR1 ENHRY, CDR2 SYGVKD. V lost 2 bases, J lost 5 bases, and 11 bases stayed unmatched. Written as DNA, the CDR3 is TGTGCCATCAGTGAGGACCCAACTAGCGGGGGGGCCCGGGAGACCCAGTACTTC. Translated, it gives CAISEDPTSGGARETQYF.

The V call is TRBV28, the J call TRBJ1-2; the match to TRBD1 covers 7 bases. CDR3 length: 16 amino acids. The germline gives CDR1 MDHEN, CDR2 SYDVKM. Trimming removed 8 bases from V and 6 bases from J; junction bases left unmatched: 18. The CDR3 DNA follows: TGTGCCAGCGCCCGTCCAGGGACAGCAAGTTCAGATGGCTACACCTTC. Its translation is CASARPGTASSDGYTF.

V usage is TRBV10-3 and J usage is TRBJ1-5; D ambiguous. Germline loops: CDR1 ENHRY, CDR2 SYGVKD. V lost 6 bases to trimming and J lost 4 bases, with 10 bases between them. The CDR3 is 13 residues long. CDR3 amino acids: CAISNFGNQPQHF. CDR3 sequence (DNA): TGTGCCATCAGCAACTTCGGGAATCAGCCCCAGCATTTT.

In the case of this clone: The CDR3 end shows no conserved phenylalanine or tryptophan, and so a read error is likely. The CDR3 bases are TGTGCCAGCAGTTTAACGCTGGGATCGGGGGGCCTTGGCTACACCCTC. Protein product: CASSLTLGSGGLGYTL. The chain employs TRBV27 and TRBJ1-2, with D possibly matching TRBD1 (6 bases). The length of the CDR3 is 16 residues. The V and J ends lost 2 bases and 7 bases respectively, with 20 bases between them. Germline CDR1 is MNHEY and CDR2 is SMNVEV (reference sequence).

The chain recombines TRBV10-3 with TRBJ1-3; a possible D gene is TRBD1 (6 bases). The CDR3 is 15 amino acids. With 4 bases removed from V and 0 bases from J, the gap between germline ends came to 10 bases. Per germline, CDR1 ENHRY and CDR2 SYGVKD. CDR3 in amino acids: CAISAQGSSGNTIYF. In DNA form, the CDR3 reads TGTGCCATCAGTGCTCAGGGGAGCTCTGGAAACACCATATATTTT.

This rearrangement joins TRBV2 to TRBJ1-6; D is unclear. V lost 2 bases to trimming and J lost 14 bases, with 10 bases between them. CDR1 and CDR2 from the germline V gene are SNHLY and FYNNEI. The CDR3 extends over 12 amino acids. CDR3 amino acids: CASSENRSTLHF. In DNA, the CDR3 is TGTGCCAGCAGTGAAAATCGTAGCACCCTCCACTTT.

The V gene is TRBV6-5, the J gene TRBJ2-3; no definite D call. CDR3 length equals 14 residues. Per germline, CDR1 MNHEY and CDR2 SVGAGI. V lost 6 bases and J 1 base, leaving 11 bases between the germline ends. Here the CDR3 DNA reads TGTGCCAGCAGCCCCGGCCAGGGCACAGATACGCAGTATTTT. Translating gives CASSPGQGTDTQYF.

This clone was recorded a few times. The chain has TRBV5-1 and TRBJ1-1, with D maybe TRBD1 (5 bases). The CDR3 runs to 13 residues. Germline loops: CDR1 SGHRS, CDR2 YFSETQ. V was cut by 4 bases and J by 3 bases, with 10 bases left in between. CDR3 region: CASSVRQYTEAFF. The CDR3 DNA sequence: TGCGCCAGCAGCGTTAGACAGTACACTGAAGCTTTCTTT.

Here the CDR3 reads CASSSSYEQYF. The DNA for the CDR3 is TGTGCCAGCAGTTCGTCCTACGAGCAGTACTTC. The chain employs TRBV27 and TRBJ2-7; D uncertain. Trimming took off 4 bases at V and 1 base at J, with 2 bases between the two ends. This CDR3 spans 11 amino acids. Germline V lookup: CDR1 MNHEY, CDR2 SMNVEV (reference sequence).

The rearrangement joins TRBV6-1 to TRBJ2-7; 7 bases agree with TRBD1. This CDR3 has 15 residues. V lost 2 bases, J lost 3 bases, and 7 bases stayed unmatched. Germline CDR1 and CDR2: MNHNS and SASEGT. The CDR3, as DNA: TGTGCCAGCAGTGAATATGAAGGGGGCCTCTACGAGCAGTACTTC. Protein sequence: CASSEYEGGLYEQYF.

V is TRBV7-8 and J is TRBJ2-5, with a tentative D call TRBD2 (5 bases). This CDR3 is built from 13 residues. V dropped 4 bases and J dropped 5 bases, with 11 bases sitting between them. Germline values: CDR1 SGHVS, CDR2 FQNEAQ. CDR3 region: CASSYTREETQYF. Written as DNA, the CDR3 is TGTGCCAGCAGCTACACTAGGGAGGAGACCCAGTACTTC.